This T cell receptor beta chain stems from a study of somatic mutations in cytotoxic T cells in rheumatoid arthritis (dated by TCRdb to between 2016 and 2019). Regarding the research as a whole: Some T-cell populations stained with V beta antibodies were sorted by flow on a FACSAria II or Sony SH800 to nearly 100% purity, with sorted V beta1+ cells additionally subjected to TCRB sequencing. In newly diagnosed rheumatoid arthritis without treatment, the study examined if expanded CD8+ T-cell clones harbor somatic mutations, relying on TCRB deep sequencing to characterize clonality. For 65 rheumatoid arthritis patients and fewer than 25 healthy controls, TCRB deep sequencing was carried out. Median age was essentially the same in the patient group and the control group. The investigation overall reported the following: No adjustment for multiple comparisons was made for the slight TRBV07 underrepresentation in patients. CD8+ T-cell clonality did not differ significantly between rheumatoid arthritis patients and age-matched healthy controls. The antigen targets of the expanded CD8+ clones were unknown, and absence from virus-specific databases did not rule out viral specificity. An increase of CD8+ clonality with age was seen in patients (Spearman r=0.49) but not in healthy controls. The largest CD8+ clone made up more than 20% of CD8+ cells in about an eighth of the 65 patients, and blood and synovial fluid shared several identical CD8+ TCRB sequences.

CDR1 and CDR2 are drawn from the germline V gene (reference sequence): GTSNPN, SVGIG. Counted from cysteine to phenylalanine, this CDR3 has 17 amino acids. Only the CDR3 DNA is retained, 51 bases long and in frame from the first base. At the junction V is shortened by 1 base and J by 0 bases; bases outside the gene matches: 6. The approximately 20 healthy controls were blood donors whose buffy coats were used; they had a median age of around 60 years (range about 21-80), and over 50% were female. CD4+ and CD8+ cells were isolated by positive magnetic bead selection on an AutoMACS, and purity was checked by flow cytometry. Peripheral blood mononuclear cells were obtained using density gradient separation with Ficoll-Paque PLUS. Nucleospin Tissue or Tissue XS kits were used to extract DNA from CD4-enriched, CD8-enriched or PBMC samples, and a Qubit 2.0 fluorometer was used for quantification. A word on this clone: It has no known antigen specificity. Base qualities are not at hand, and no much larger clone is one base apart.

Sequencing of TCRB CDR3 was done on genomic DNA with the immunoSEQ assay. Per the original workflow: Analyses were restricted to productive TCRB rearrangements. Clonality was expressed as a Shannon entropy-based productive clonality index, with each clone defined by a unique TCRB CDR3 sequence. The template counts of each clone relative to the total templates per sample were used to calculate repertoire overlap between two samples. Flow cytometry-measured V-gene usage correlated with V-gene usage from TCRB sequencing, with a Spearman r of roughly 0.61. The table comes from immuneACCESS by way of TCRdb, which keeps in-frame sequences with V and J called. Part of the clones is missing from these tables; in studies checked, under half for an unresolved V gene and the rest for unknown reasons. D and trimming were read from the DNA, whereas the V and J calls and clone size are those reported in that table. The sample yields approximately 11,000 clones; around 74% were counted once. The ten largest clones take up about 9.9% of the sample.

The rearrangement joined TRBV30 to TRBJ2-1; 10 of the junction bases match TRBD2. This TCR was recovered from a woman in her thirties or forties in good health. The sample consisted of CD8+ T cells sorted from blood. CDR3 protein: CAWSGLAGVGSYNEQFF. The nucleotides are TGTGCCTGGAGTGGGCTAGCGGGAGTCGGCTCCTACAATGAGCAGTTCTTC.